The TCR beta chain under discussion was sequenced for a study of cytomegalovirus exposure and HLA in healthy donors. Study-level information: Most donors, approximately 82% of around 400 genotyped, fell in the Caucasian-associated ancestry cluster. Study-level findings and limits: Accurate prediction of most subjects' HLA-A and HLA-B alleles from TCR beta sequences was reported. Prior analysis indicated that the majority of TCR beta V segments exhibited productivity approximately 87% or approximately 30% of the time.

For this clone: Its specificity is not known.

This CDR3 has 13 residues. The V end lost 6 bases, the J end lost 0 bases, and 9 bases lay between the germline ends. Germline CDR1 and CDR2: MNHEY and SVGAGI. The PCR used 60 Vbeta and 13 Jbeta primers. Some clones are missing from TCRdb's copy, which holds only in-frame ones; the method was immunoSEQ multiplex PCR. The sample has roughly 180,000 clones, almost 85% seen once. The source of this sequence is a man aged 25 to 40 in good health and CMV-seronegative. Sample: PBMCs. The chain combines TRBV6-5 with TRBJ2-7, with D possibly TRBD1 on 5 matching bases. The CDR3 sequence: CASSQGNSYEQYF. CDR3 nucleotide sequence: TGTGCCAGCAGCCAGGGTAACTCCTACGAGCAGTACTTC.